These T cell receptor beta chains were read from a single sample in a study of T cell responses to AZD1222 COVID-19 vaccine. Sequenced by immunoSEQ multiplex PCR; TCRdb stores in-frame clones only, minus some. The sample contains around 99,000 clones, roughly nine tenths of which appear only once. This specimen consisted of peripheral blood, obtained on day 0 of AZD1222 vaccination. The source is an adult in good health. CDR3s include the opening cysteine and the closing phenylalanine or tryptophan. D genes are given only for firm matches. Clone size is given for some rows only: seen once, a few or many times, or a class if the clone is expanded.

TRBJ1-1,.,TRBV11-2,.,CASSGTRRITEAFF,TGTGCCAGCAGCGGCACAAGGCGGATCACTGAAGCTTTCTTT
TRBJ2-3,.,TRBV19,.,CASSEWTASTDTQYF,TGTGCCAGTAGTGAATGGACAGCTAGCACAGATACGCAGTATTTT
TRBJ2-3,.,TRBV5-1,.,CASDPSSRGSTDTQYF,TGCGCCAGCGATCCTTCGTCGCGGGGAAGCACAGATACGCAGTATTTT
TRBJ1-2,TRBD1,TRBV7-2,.,CASKPGQMNYGYTF,TGTGCCAGCAAGCCGGGACAGATGAACTATGGCTACACCTTC
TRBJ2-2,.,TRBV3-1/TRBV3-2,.,CASSHAGTFGGELFF,TGTGCCAGCAGCCATGCCGGGACCTTCGGGGGGGAGCTGTTTTTT
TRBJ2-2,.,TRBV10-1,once,CASSPSGVTGELFF,TGCGCCAGCAGCCCATCTGGGGTCACCGGGGAGCTGTTTTTT
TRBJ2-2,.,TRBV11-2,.,CASSPGDHTGELFF,TGTGCCAGCAGCCCAGGGGACCACACCGGGGAGCTGTTTTTT
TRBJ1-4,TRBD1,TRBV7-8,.,CASSLGGTGNEKLFF,TGTGCCAGCAGCTTAGGTGGGACAGGGAATGAAAAACTGTTTTTT
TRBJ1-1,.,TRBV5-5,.,CASSLVYNTEAFF,TGTGCCAGCAGCTTGGTCTACAATACTGAAGCTTTCTTT
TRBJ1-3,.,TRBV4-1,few,CASSPGATGVTSGNTIYF,TGCGCCAGCAGCCCGGGGGCCACAGGCGTCACCTCTGGAAACACCATATATTTT
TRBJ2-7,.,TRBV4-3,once,CASSQDRGGSYEQYF,TGCGCCAGCAGCCAAGATCGTGGGGGAAGCTACGAGCAGTACTTC
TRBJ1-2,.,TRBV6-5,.,CASSYGEGGYGYTF,TGTGCCAGCAGTTACGGAGAGGGTGGCTATGGCTACACCTTC
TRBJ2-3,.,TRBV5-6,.,CASSDTGSDTQYF,TGTGCCAGCAGCGATACAGGGTCAGATACGCAGTATTTT
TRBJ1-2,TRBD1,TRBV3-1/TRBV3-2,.,CASSQDRPGGSYGYTF,TGTGCCAGCAGCCAAGATCGGCCAGGGGGCTCATATGGCTACACCTTC
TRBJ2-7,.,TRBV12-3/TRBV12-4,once,CASSGITYEQYF,TGTGCCAGCAGTGGGATTACCTACGAGCAGTACTTC
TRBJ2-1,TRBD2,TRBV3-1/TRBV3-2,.,CASSQDAGGLGDEQFF,TGTGCCAGCAGCCAAGACGCGGGGGGGCTCGGAGATGAGCAGTTCTTC